Below are 3 T cell receptor beta chains sequenced from a single sample in a study of T cell repertoires in cytomegalovirus infection. TCRdb ran MiXCR on the reads and lists one entry per CDR3 protein. The sample lists 480,000 or so distinct CDR3 sequences, about 11% occurring once. The specimen was PBMCs. The origin of the receptors is a human donor in good health (CMV status not recorded). Some clones in this sample may be carry-over from other donors' samples.

This clonotype was recorded many times. The V gene is TRBV7-9, the J gene TRBJ2-3; TRBD2 matches 14 bases. CDR1 and CDR2 (germline): SEHNR, FQNEAQ (reference sequence). This CDR3 spans 19 amino acids. V shed 7 bases, J shed 4 bases, and the junction held 16 bases outside the gene matches. This chain's CDR3 is CASIKGGLAGDPRADTQYF. CDR3 DNA sequence: TGTGCCAGCATCAAGGGGGGACTAGCGGGAGATCCCCGTGCAGATACGCAGTATTTT.

Many counts were recorded for this clonotype. The CDR3 nucleotides are TGTGCCACCGGACACCCCAGGGGACCCCTCCACTTT. It specifies CATGHPRGPLHF. The genes are TRBV12-3 or TRBV12-4 and TRBJ1-6; D may be TRBD1 (6 bases). The V gene lost 10 bases and the J gene lost 12 bases, with 16 bases spanning the gap. CDR3 size: 12 residues.

In this sample, this clonotype turned up many times. The chain joins TRBV20-1 to TRBJ2-2; TRBD2 matches at 9 bases. CDR1 is DFQATT, CDR2 SNEGSKA, per germline (reference sequence). The CDR3 is 15 amino acids. The V and J ends lost 3 bases and 4 bases, in that order; junction bases with no gene match: 6. For the CDR3, the DNA is TGCAGTGCTAGGGAGGCGGGAGGGCCCACCGGGGAGCTGTTTTTT. It is translated as CSAREAGGPTGELFF.